This TCR beta chain was recovered during a study of T cells in Graves' hyperthyroidism and ophthalmopathy. Study observations and caveats: The majority of expanded thyroid clonotypes above 0.001 also appeared in blood.

Amplification targeted TCR beta CDR3 regions from RNA transcripts. First-round RT-PCR of the TCR CDR3 relied on the HTBI primer set. TCRdb reprocessed the multiplex PCR reads via MiXCR and lists one record per CDR3 protein. Of tens of thousands of distinct CDR3 sequences in the sample, around half were seen once. For this clonotype: Antigen: not known.

The CDR3 contains 13 residues. Trimming took 6 bases from V and 11 from J; bases not matched to a gene: 15. Germline V CDR1 and CDR2: DFQATT, SNEGSKA (reference sequence). This sequence joins TRBV20-1 and TRBJ1-1; 7 nucleotides line up with TRBD1. What was sequenced was blood. The TCR comes from a woman between 25 and 40 years old with Graves' ophthalmopathy. The chain's CDR3 is CSARQGLQAGAFF. In DNA, the CDR3 is TGCAGTGCCCGACAGGGACTCCAAGCTGGGGCTTTCTTT.